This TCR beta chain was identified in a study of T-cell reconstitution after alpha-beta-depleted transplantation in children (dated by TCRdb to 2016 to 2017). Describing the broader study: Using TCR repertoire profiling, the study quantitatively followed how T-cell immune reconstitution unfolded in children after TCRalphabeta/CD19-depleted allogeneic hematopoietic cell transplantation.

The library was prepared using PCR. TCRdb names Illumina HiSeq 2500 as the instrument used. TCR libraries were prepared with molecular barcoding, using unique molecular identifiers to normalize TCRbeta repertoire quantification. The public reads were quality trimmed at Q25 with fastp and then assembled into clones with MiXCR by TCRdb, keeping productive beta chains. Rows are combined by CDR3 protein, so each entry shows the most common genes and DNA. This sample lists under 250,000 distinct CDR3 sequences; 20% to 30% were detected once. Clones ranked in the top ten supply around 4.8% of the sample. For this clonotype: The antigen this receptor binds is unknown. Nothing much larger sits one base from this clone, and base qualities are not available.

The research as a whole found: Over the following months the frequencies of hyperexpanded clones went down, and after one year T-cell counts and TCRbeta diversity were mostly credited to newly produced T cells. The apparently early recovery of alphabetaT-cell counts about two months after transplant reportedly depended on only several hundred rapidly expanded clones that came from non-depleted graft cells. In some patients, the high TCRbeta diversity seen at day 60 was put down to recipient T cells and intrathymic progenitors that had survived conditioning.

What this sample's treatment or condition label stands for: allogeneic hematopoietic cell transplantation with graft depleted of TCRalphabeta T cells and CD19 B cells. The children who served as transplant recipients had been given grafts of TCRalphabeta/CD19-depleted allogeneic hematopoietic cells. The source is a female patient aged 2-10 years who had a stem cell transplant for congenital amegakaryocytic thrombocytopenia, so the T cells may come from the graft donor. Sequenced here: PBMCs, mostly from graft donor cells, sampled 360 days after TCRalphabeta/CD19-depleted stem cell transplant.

The CDR3 protein sequence reads: CASSLGRNGPPRDEKLFF. The sequenced DNA: TGTGCCAGCAGCTTAGGAAGAAATGGACCGCCGAGGGATGAAAAACTGTTTTTT. Recombination joined TRBV11-1 with TRBJ1-4; no D gene call is confident. CDR1 SGHAT and CDR2 FQDESV are derived from the germline V gene (reference sequence). V is pared back by 1 base and J by 6 bases, with 21 bases lying between the germline termini. The CDR3, from cysteine to phenylalanine, totals 18 residues. Here the CDR3 DNA is all that survives: 54 bases in frame from base 1.